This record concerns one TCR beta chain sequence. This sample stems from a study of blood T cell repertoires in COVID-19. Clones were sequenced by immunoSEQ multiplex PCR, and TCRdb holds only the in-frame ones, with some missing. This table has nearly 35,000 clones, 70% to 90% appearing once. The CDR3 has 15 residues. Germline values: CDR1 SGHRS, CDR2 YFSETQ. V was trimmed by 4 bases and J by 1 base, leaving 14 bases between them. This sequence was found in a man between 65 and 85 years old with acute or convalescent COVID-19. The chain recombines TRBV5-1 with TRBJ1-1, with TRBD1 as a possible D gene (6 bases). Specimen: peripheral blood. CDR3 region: CASSPGGQQNTEAFF. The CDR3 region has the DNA TGCGCCAGCAGCCCCGGAGGACAGCAGAACACTGAAGCTTTCTTT.